Shown below are 19 T cell receptor beta chains from a single sample sequenced in a study of blood T cell repertoires in COVID-19. Measured with immunoSEQ multiplex PCR; TCRdb has only the in-frame clones, and not every one. This sample has fewer than 250,000 clones, with over 90% found just once. Sequenced: peripheral blood. The receptors were gathered from a man aged 30 to 45 with COVID-19, enrolled during active disease.

The CDR3 sequence is CASSVGIWGGDEQYF. The CDR3 region has the DNA TGTGCCAGCAGCGTGGGGATATGGGGGGGTGACGAGCAGTACTTC. The chain carries TRBV9 and TRBJ2-7; 7 bases agree with TRBD2. Germline V gives CDR1 SGDLS, CDR2 YYNGEE. CDR3 size: 15 residues. V lost 2 bases, J lost 5 bases, and 10 bases stayed unmatched.

This chain links TRBV19 with TRBJ1-5; 10 bases match TRBD1. The CDR3 extends over 13 amino acids. CDR1 LNHDA and CDR2 SQIVND come from the germline V gene (reference sequence). CDR3 in DNA: TGTGCTTCCGAGGGGACAGGGGATCAGCCCCAGCATTTT. As protein: CASEGTGDQPQHF. The full variable domain, with the rest looked up from reference TRBV19 and TRBJ1-5, is DGGITQSPKYLFRKEGQNVTLSCEQNLNHDAMYWYRQDPGQGLRLIYYSQIVNDFQKGDIAEGYSVSREKKESFPLTVTSAQKNPTAFYLCASEGTGDQPQHFGDGTRLSIL.

This rearrangement joins TRBV5-1 to TRBJ1-2; 10 bases are a match to TRBD1. The CDR3 is 17 residues long. The V and J ends lost 0 bases and 7 bases, in that order; junction bases with no gene match: 12. In germline, CDR1 is SGHRS, CDR2 YFSETQ. CDR3 residues: CASSLVGQGRMEGGYTF. The CDR3 coding sequence is TGCGCCAGCAGCTTGGTGGGACAGGGGAGAATGGAGGGTGGCTACACCTTC.

This chain connects TRBV5-5 to TRBJ2-2; 7 nucleotides agree with TRBD1. The CDR3 contains 15 residues. V dropped 4 bases and J dropped 5; count of bases not matched to a gene: 8. Per germline, CDR1 SGHKS and CDR2 YYEKEE (reference sequence). For the CDR3, the DNA is TGTGCCAGCAGCGACAGGGCGATTCATACCGGGGAGCTGTTTTTT. Protein sequence: CASSDRAIHTGELFF.

The rearrangement joins TRBV9 to TRBJ2-7; 8 nucleotides match TRBD1. The CDR3 sequence is 15 residues long. Trimming removed 0 bases from V and 0 bases from J; junction bases left unmatched: 2. Per the germline V gene, CDR1 is SGDLS and CDR2 is YYNGEE. CDR3 sequence: CASSVGGQGSYEQYF. The CDR3 DNA follows: TGTGCCAGCAGCGTAGGAGGACAGGGCTCCTACGAGCAGTACTTC.

V usage is TRBV3-1 (or the pseudogene TRBV3-2) and J usage is TRBJ1-1; possible D gene TRBD1, 6 bases. This CDR3 comprises 14 residues. Germline loops: CDR1 LGHDT, CDR2 YNNKEL (reference sequence). With 3 bases removed from V and 2 bases from J, the gap between germline ends came to 10 bases. CDR3 sequence reads: CASSHNRENTEAFF. CDR3 nucleotide sequence: TGTGCCAGCAGCCATAACAGGGAAAACACTGAAGCTTTCTTT.

Written as DNA, the CDR3 is TGTGCCAGCTCAGGAGGAGCAACTAATGAAAAACTGTTTTTT. It yields the protein CASSGGATNEKLFF. The V gene is TRBV18, the J gene TRBJ1-4, with no clear D. The CDR3 runs to 14 residues. V lost 5 bases, J lost 0 bases, and 7 bases lay in between. Germline loops: CDR1 KGHSH, CDR2 LQKENI.

The chain has TRBV4-1 and TRBJ1-6; maybe TRBD1 (5 bases). The germline gives CDR1 MGHRA, CDR2 YSYEKL. Trimming left V 0 bases short and J 7 bases short, with 7 bases between. This CDR3 contains 14 residues. The chain's CDR3 is CASSQDRANSPLHF. For the CDR3, the DNA is TGCGCCAGCAGCCAAGACAGGGCCAATTCACCCCTCCACTTT.

This clone has a single count. The rearrangement links TRBV7-9 to TRBJ1-1, with a tentative D call TRBD1 (5 bases). Between the trimmed V and J ends, which lost 4 bases and 3 bases, there was a span of 12 bases. The CDR3 loop spans 14 amino acids. CDR1 SEHNR and CDR2 FQNEAQ come from the germline V gene (reference sequence). The CDR3 is CASSSQDSHTEAFF. As DNA, the CDR3 is TGTGCCAGCAGCTCACAAGACAGCCACACTGAAGCTTTCTTT.

This clone was counted a few times. The V gene is TRBV19, the J gene TRBJ1-2; weak D call: TRBD1 (6 bases). Germline V lookup: CDR1 LNHDA, CDR2 SQIVND (reference sequence). Trimming removed 6 bases at V and 5 bases at J, with 19 bases between. The CDR3 is 15 residues long. For the CDR3, the DNA is TGTGCCAGTAGGGGAAACGAAGGACAGTTTTATGGCTACACCTTC. Translating gives CASRGNEGQFYGYTF.

The rearrangement joins TRBV14 to TRBJ2-5; D is perhaps TRBD1 (6 bases). From germline, CDR1 is SGHDN and CDR2 FVKESK. The CDR3 spans 16 residues. V was clipped by 1 base and J by 0 bases, with 12 bases between them. CDR3 DNA: TGTGCCAGCAGCCAAGTAGGTACAGGGAACCAAGAGACCCAGTACTTC. Its translation is CASSQVGTGNQETQYF.

V usage is TRBV4-2 and J usage is TRBJ1-1, with 8 bases matching TRBD1. Trimming took 0 bases from V and 5 from J; bases not matched to a gene: 8. Germline values: CDR1 LGHNA, CDR2 YNFKEQ. The CDR3 covers 16 residues. Here the CDR3 DNA reads TGTGCCAGCAGCCAAGAAGGTCAGGGGGCAGGGACTGAAGCTTTCTTT. This translates into CASSQEGQGAGTEAFF.

This chain links TRBV7-9 with TRBJ1-1; D not certain. The germline V and J ends were trimmed by 4 bases and 13 bases, with 16 bases remaining between them. This CDR3 is 12 amino acids long. CDR1 and CDR2 from the germline V gene are SEHNR and FQNEAQ (reference sequence). The CDR3 DNA sequence: TGTGCCAGCAGCTCGGAGGAACGCGCCCTTTTCTTT. Translation gives CASSSEERALFF.

V and J are TRBV6-5 and TRBJ1-4; no clear D. The CDR3 is 14 residues long. Germline V gives CDR1 MNHEY, CDR2 SVGAGI. Trimming pared 5 bases from V and 8 bases from J, leaving 15 bases between. The CDR3 bases are TGTGCCAGCAGTCGGACGGGAGATAGGGAAAAACTGTTTTTT. It is translated as CASSRTGDREKLFF.

The V gene is TRBV9, the J gene TRBJ2-1; 8 nucleotides match TRBD2. Germline V gives CDR1 SGDLS, CDR2 YYNGEE. V shed 0 bases and J 5 bases; nucleotides not matched to a gene: 1. The CDR3 has 14 residues. In nucleotides, the CDR3 is TGTGCCAGCAGCGTAGGGGGACTAGACAATGAGCAGTTCTTC. It is translated as CASSVGGLDNEQFF.

The gene calls are TRBV12-5 and TRBJ1-1; 8 bases are shared with TRBD1. The CDR3 spans 16 residues. The V gene's germline CDR1 is LGHNT and CDR2 FRNRAP. With V trimmed by 6 bases and J by 4 bases, 13 bases remained unmatched. This chain's CDR3 is CASGTGTGGPSTEAFF. CDR3 DNA: TGTGCTAGTGGAACCGGGACAGGAGGCCCGAGCACTGAAGCTTTCTTT.

V is TRBV28 and J is TRBJ1-2, with 8 bases matching TRBD1. This CDR3 comprises 16 residues. CDR1 MDHEN and CDR2 SYDVKM come from the germline V gene. V lost 4 bases to trimming and J lost 4 bases; unmatched junction nucleotides: 11. CDR3 in amino acids: CASSSQGARGGYGYTF. The CDR3 nucleotides read TGTGCCAGCAGTTCGCAGGGGGCGCGAGGCGGCTATGGCTACACCTTC.

This sequence joins TRBV2 and TRBJ2-5, with D unresolved. V was clipped by 6 bases and J by 1 base, with 18 bases between them. CDR1 is SNHLY, CDR2 FYNNEI, per germline. CDR3 length: 16 amino acids. The DNA of the CDR3 is TGTGCCAGCAGCACGCTACCCGATGCCCCCCAAGAGACCCAGTACTTC. Residues: CASSTLPDAPQETQYF.

The J gene is TRBJ2-1, the V gene TRBV5-1; tentative D call: TRBD1 (5 bases). The CDR3 totals 18 residues. Trimming left V 1 base short and J 1 base short, with 18 bases between. Germline-derived CDR1 and CDR2 are SGHRS and YFSETQ. CDR3 protein: CASSLTSGQGISYNEQFF. CDR3 in DNA: TGCGCCAGCAGCTTGACCTCCGGGCAGGGTATTTCCTACAATGAGCAGTTCTTC.